This T cell receptor beta chain was sequenced for a study of OX40 agonist ivuxolimab in advanced cancers. The CDR3 loop spans 15 amino acids. Germline V gene lookup returns CDR1 SGHRS and CDR2 YFSETQ. V dropped 0 bases and J dropped 2 bases, with 11 bases sitting between them. This table comes from immunoSEQ multiplex PCR, and its TCRdb copy is limited to in-frame clones, with some not included. This table has some 84,000 clones, 92% appearing once. The receptor comes from an adult with an advanced solid tumor such as melanoma, head and neck, liver or kidney cancer. Sequenced here: CD4+ or CD8+ T cells sorted from blood, sampled in a trial of the OX40 agonist ivuxolimab. The chain uses TRBV5-1 and TRBJ2-5; D possibly corresponds to TRBD1 (6 bases). CDR3 residues: CASSLGQGTQETQYF. CDR3 nucleotide sequence: TGCGCCAGCAGCTTGGGTCAGGGGACACAAGAGACCCAGTACTTC.